This TCR beta chain derives from a study of cytomegalovirus exposure and HLA in healthy donors. Broader study findings: In a later analysis, approximately 18,000 TCR beta sequences were associated with HLA alleles at 0.05 false discovery rate.

PCR amplification relied on 60 Vbeta primers (plus 13 Jbeta primers). This table comes from immunoSEQ multiplex PCR, and its TCRdb copy is limited to in-frame clones, with some not included. This sample carries around 140,000 clones, roughly 80% of them seen once, and the ten largest clones take less than 3%. Every donor was a healthy person donating bone marrow. A remark on this clone: Its antigen is as yet unknown.

What was sequenced was PBMCs. The source is a woman between 25 and 40 years old in good health and CMV-seronegative.

CDR3 protein: CASSLRLGDEQFF. The CDR3 DNA reads as TGTGCCAGTAGTCTTAGACTAGGGGATGAGCAGTTCTTC. V usage is TRBV19 and J usage is TRBJ2-1, with D possibly TRBD2 on 6 matching bases. This CDR3 contains 13 residues. V lost 5 bases and J 8 bases, leaving 13 bases between the germline ends. Germline V CDR1 and CDR2: LNHDA, SQIVND (reference sequence).